Below, one T cell receptor (beta chain) is given with its context. Its antigen is not identified. FACS was used to enrich TEMRA cells, whereas the CD8+ and CD4+ T cells were obtained by negative isolation. When the RNA was reverse transcribed, random hexamers were used with an input of roughly 0.5 to 1 ug. A single record per CDR3 protein comes from TCRdb applying MiXCR to the immunoSEQ multiplex PCR reads. Of some 140,000 distinct CDR3 sequences in the sample, about 90% were seen once. The data were taken from a study of CD8 T cells in Susac syndrome. Findings and caveats of the study: The study recognized that its TCR sequencing and HLA analysis covered a relatively small number of individuals.

The CDR3 consists of 13 residues. The V gene lost 3 bases and the J gene lost 5 bases, with 10 bases spanning the gap. CDR1 SEHNR and CDR2 FQNEAQ come from the germline V gene (reference sequence). The sequencing input was CD8+ T cells from PBMCs. The clonotype was recovered from a human donor with multiple sclerosis. The V call is TRBV7-9, the J call TRBJ2-5, with D maybe TRBD2 (6 bases). The CDR3 DNA sequence: TGTGCCAGCAGCTTGGGCGGGACGGAGACCCAGTACTTC. This codes for CASSLGGTETQYF. Variable domain in full (rest from reference TRBV7-9 and TRBJ2-5): DTGVSQNPRHKITKRGQNVTFRCDPISEHNRLYWYRQTLGQGPEFLTYFQNEAQLEKSRLLSDRFSAERPKGSFSTLEIQRTEQGDSAMYLCASSLGGTETQYFGPGTRLLVL.